This T cell receptor beta chain originates from a study of blood T cell repertoires in COVID-19. With V trimmed by 10 bases and J by 2 bases, 8 bases remained unmatched. Germline assignment: CDR1 MDHEN and CDR2 SYDVKM. The CDR3 runs to 13 residues. Per the original data handling: For nucleated cells, counts were estimated from reference gene primer amplification. TCRdb keeps only in-frame clones here, not all; method: immunoSEQ multiplex PCR. D and trimming come from the DNA, and the V and J calls and clone size come from that table. This sample yields about 190,000 clones, of which approximately 84% are seen a single time; 4% to 6% belongs to the top ten.

Sequencing was performed on peripheral blood. The clonotype originates from a woman aged 70 to 79 with active or convalescent COVID-19. J is TRBJ2-7 and V is TRBV28; 7 nucleotides match TRBD1. The CDR3 region is CATQTGTPYEQYF. In nucleotides, the CDR3 is TGTGCCACTCAGACAGGGACCCCCTACGAGCAGTACTTC.